One sample yielded the 27 T cell receptor beta chains listed below, sequenced in a study of human T cells and chemical hapten exposure (TCRdb year 2021). Preparation of the library involved RACE. The sequencer listed for this sample is NextSeq 500. TCRdb trimmed the raw reads at Q25, called clones with MiXCR and kept productive beta chains. Each CDR3 protein gets just one entry, which takes the most common genes and DNA from the rows behind it. This sample is represented by 80,000 to 95,000 distinct CDR3 sequences; roughly 9.6% of them were singletons. In total, the top ten clones hold around 2.1% of the sample. Interpreted using the paper, the time point label stands for: patch test 2, 6 weeks after DPC sensitization. Sample treatment or condition, as interpreted from the label and publication: therapeutic diphenylcyclopropenone sensitization with weekly scalp DPC. Sequencing used whole blood, obtained in connection with sensitization to the hapten diphenylcyclopropenone (DPC). All receptors come from a man aged 40-55 years with alopecia areata. Some clones in this sample may be carry-over from other donors' samples.

The rearrangement joins TRBV5-1 to TRBJ1-1, with D possibly TRBD1 on 6 matching bases. Germline V gene lookup returns CDR1 SGHRS and CDR2 YFSETQ. Trimming pared 4 bases from V and 0 bases from J, leaving 13 bases between. This CDR3 comprises 15 residues. The CDR3 reads CASSTQQGLNTEAFF. As DNA, the CDR3 is TGCGCCAGCAGCACCCAACAGGGACTGAACACTGAAGCTTTCTTT.

This clonotype was detected many times. The rearrangement links TRBV5-1 to TRBJ2-3, with TRBD1 matching 11 bases. This CDR3 comprises 15 residues. CDR1 is SGHRS, CDR2 YFSETQ, per germline. Germline trimming cut 0 bases from V and 5 bases from J; bases unmatched to any gene: 2. CDR3 in amino acids: CASSLGTGGKDTQYF. The CDR3 DNA reads TGCGCCAGCAGCTTGGGGACAGGGGGCAAAGATACGCAGTATTTT.

This chain links TRBV14 with TRBJ1-1, with TRBD1 identical over 8 bases. Trimming took 4 bases from V and 8 from J; bases not matched to a gene: 6. This CDR3 has 13 amino acids. The germline V gene has CDR1 SGHDN and CDR2 FVKESK. CDR3 DNA: TGTGCCAGCAGCCCTACAGGGGGTGAGGAAGCTTTCTTT. Translation gives CASSPTGGEEAFF.

Concerning this clonotype: A much larger clonotype is one base distant, so this may be a read error. This chain joins TRBV9 and TRBJ1-6, with unresolved D. Deletions cut 4 bases from V and 7 bases from J, with 15 bases between. From germline, CDR1 is SGDLS and CDR2 YYNGEE. The CDR3 runs 15 residues. Here the CDR3 reads CASSITSDANSPLHF. CDR3 sequence (DNA): TGTGCCAGCAGCATAACATCTGACGCGAATTCACCCCTCCACTTT.

A few counts support this clonotype. This rearrangement joins TRBV3-1 to TRBJ1-1; unclear D gene. The CDR3 totals 13 residues. Looked up from germline, CDR1 is LGHDT and CDR2 is YNNKEL (reference sequence). Trimming shortened V by 3 bases and J by 1 base, and 6 bases separated the two germline ends. The CDR3 region is CASSQQRNTEAFF. In DNA, the CDR3 is TGTGCCAGCAGCCAGCAGAGGAACACTGAAGCTTTCTTT.

This clonotype was seen a handful of times. V usage is TRBV9 and J usage is TRBJ2-2; D tentatively fits TRBD1 or TRBD2 (5 bases each). CDR1 SGDLS and CDR2 YYNGEE come from the germline V gene. The V end was cut by 0 bases, the J end by 5 bases, with 11 bases between. The CDR3 is 15 residues long. CDR3 bases: TGTGCCAGCAGCGTAGTAGAGGGGTGGACCGGGGAGCTGTTTTTT. Protein product: CASSVVEGWTGELFF.

The chain is built from TRBV7-3 and TRBJ2-2, with 9 bases aligning to TRBD2. Germline V gene data show CDR1 as SGHTA and CDR2 as FQGTGA. The CDR3 spans 15 residues. The V gene end was trimmed by 5 bases and the J gene end by 3 bases; junction bases not matched to a gene: 4. CDR3 protein: CASSERTSDTGELFF. In DNA, the CDR3 is TGTGCCAGCAGCGAAAGGACTAGCGACACCGGGGAGCTGTTTTTT.

The chain joins TRBV1 to TRBJ2-7; TRBD1 was called by the table and not checked on the DNA. TRBV1 is termed a pseudogene. The CDR3 contains 16 residues. The CDR3 loop reads CTSSQDERTSSYEQYV. CDR3 nucleotide sequence: TGCACCAGCAGCCAAGATGAGAGGACAAGCTCCTACGAGCAGTACGTC.

This clonotype was found a few times. V is TRBV20-1 and J is TRBJ2-1; TRBD1 is a possible D gene (6 bases). The CDR3 loop spans 13 amino acids. Germline CDR1 DFQATT, CDR2 SNEGSKA (reference sequence). Trimming took off 0 bases at V and 9 bases at J, with 12 bases between the two ends. Here the CDR3 reads CSARDPRGSEQFF. CDR3 DNA: TGCAGTGCTAGAGATCCCAGGGGTAGTGAGCAGTTCTTC.

V gene TRBV30 combines with J gene TRBJ2-1; 14 nucleotides match TRBD2. Looked up from germline, CDR1 is GTSNPN and CDR2 is SVGIG (reference sequence). Trimming took 7 bases from V and 6 from J; bases not matched to a gene: 5. This CDR3 has 14 amino acids. The CDR3 DNA follows: TGTGCCTCAACCGGGACTAGCGGGAGCAATGAGCAGTTCTTC. This gives the protein CASTGTSGSNEQFF.

Ten or more counts support this clonotype. The rearrangement uses TRBV7-9 and TRBJ1-5; D ambiguous. In germline, CDR1 is SEHNR, CDR2 FQNEAQ (reference sequence). V lost 5 bases, J lost 0 bases, and 8 bases lay in between. This CDR3 contains 14 residues. For the CDR3, the DNA is TGTGCCAGCAGCCAAGGAAATAGCAATCAGCCCCAGCATTTT. It codes for CASSQGNSNQPQHF.

J is TRBJ2-1 and V is TRBV7-9; D remains unclear. Per germline, CDR1 SEHNR and CDR2 FQNEAQ (reference sequence). There are 12 residues in the CDR3. V dropped 3 bases and J dropped 7 bases, with 7 bases sitting between them. CDR3 in amino acids: CASSFPINEQFF. The CDR3 nucleotides read TGTGCCAGCAGCTTCCCCATAAATGAGCAGTTCTTC.

V gene TRBV3-1 combines with J gene TRBJ1-1; 7 positions agree with TRBD1. With V trimmed by 6 bases and J by 4 bases, 8 bases remained unmatched. Germline CDR1 and CDR2: LGHDT and YNNKEL (reference sequence). CDR3 length equals 14 residues. The CDR3 DNA sequence: TGTGCCAGCAGATTCGGGACAGATCGCACTGAAGCTTTCTTT. Protein product: CASRFGTDRTEAFF.

Only a few counts were recorded for this clonotype. The chain recombines TRBV5-1 with TRBJ2-7, with D perhaps matching TRBD1 or TRBD2 (5 bases each). The CDR3 loop spans 14 amino acids. Trimming pared 4 bases from V and 2 bases from J, leaving 13 bases between. Germline loops: CDR1 SGHRS, CDR2 YFSETQ. The CDR3 bases are TGCGCCAGCAGCATAGGGACCACGACCTACGAGCAGTACTTC. Translation gives CASSIGTTTYEQYF.

The chain is built from TRBV10-3 and TRBJ2-3, with TRBD2 matching over 7 bases. Germline-derived CDR1 and CDR2 are ENHRY and SYGVKD. The J segment lost 0 bases and the V segment lost 0 bases, leaving 9 bases of the junction unmatched. The CDR3 has 18 residues. Here the CDR3 DNA reads TGTGCCATCAGTGAGTCGACCGGCGGGAGTGGGAGCACAGATACGCAGTATTTT. The encoded protein is CAISESTGGSGSTDTQYF.

This clonotype has ten or more counts. DNA for the CDR3: TGTGCCAGCAGCTTAGCAGGCGGTAGCGGGAGGGGTGAGACCCAGTACTTC. It is translated as CASSLAGGSGRGETQYF. This rearrangement joins TRBV7-2 to TRBJ2-5, with 11 bases lining up with TRBD2. CDR3 length: 17 amino acids. Germline values: CDR1 SGHTA, CDR2 FQGNSA. Trimming removed 0 bases from V and 5 bases from J; junction bases left unmatched: 8.

Details on this clonotype: A single base separates this from a much larger clone, so it may be a read error. The V call is TRBV6-5, the J call TRBJ1-1; no clear D gene. Germline values: CDR1 MNHEY, CDR2 SVGAGI. The CDR3 contains 13 residues. Trimming pared 2 bases from V and 9 bases from J, leaving 13 bases between. CDR3 bases: TGTGCCAGCAGTTACGACGGAGAAACTAAAGCTTTCTTT. Its translation: CASSYDGETKAFF.

The genes are TRBV5-1 and TRBJ2-1, with 8 bases matching TRBD1. The CDR3 is made up of 16 amino acids. Germline V gene lookup returns CDR1 SGHRS and CDR2 YFSETQ. The V gene end was trimmed by 0 bases and the J gene end by 4 bases; junction bases not matched to a gene: 6. The CDR3 coding sequence is TGCGCCAGCAGCTTGGCCACAGGGGGGACTTACAATGAGCAGTTCTTC. Translation: CASSLATGGTYNEQFF. The full variable domain, with the rest looked up from reference TRBV5-1 and TRBJ2-1, is KAGVTQTPRYLIKTRGQQVTLSCSPISGHRSVSWYQQTPGQGLQFLFEYFSETQRNKGNFPGRFSGRQFSNSRSEMNVSTLELGDSALYLCASSLATGGTYNEQFFGPGTRLTVL.

The J gene is TRBJ2-3, the V gene TRBV6-2 or TRBV6-3; D is perhaps TRBD2 (5 bases). Germline V CDR1 and CDR2: MNHEY, SVGEGT. The CDR3 has 17 amino acids. Trimming took off 5 bases at V and 1 base at J, with 19 bases between the two ends. CDR3 bases: TGTGCCAGCAGTCCTACCCTCGACTGGCGGGGCACAGATACGCAGTATTTT. It translates to CASSPTLDWRGTDTQYF.

Only a few counts were recorded for this clonotype. The rearrangement links TRBV6-2 or TRBV6-3 to TRBJ2-3; no clear D gene. The CDR3 has 17 residues. CDR1 is MNHEY and CDR2 is SVGEGT in the germline V gene. V dropped 0 bases and J dropped 2 bases, with 15 bases sitting between them. The CDR3 loop is CASSYSIPRLFTDTQYF. Here the CDR3 DNA reads TGTGCCAGCAGTTACTCGATACCCCGGCTGTTCACAGATACGCAGTATTTT.

In this sample, this clonotype turned up a few times. The CDR3 nucleotides are TGTGCCTGGAGCCTACCGGGACGGACCTCTAACTATGGCTACACCTTC. It translates to CAWSLPGRTSNYGYTF. The rearrangement links TRBV30 to TRBJ1-2; TRBD1 might be the D (5 bases). CDR3 length: 16 residues. CDR1 is GTSNPN and CDR2 is SVGIG in the germline V gene (reference sequence). V lost 3 bases and J 0 bases, leaving 17 bases between the germline ends.

This clonotype was seen more than once but under ten times. The chain combines TRBV27 with TRBJ2-5; D possibly corresponds to TRBD1 (6 bases). Germline-derived CDR1 and CDR2 are MNHEY and SMNVEV (reference sequence). V lost 8 bases and J lost 5, with 15 bases in between. This CDR3 has 13 residues. CDR3 bases: TGTGCCAGCTCTCACAGGGCCAGGGAGACCCAGTACTTC. The encoded protein is CASSHRARETQYF.

V gene TRBV12-3 or TRBV12-4 combines with J gene TRBJ1-2, with D possibly matching TRBD1 (5 bases). Trimming pared 2 bases from V and 3 bases from J, leaving 13 bases between. The CDR3 runs 15 residues. DNA of the CDR3: TGTGCCAGCAGTTTACGGGGGGGGATCGACTATGGCTACACCTTC. Translation gives CASSLRGGIDYGYTF.

This clonotype has only a few counts. V gene TRBV7-2 combines with J gene TRBJ2-3; 9 positions agree with TRBD1. Trimming took 7 bases from V and 6 from J; bases not matched to a gene: 8. This CDR3 region has 14 residues. The V gene's germline CDR1 is SGHTA and CDR2 FQGNSA. CDR3 region: CASKKGQGLDTQYF. CDR3 DNA sequence: TGTGCCAGCAAGAAGGGACAGGGCTTGGATACGCAGTATTTT.

Only a few counts were recorded for this clonotype. The chain combines TRBV5-1 with TRBJ2-5, with D possibly TRBD1 on 6 matching bases. This CDR3 comprises 14 residues. V was shortened by 4 bases and J by 2 bases, with 12 bases between the two germline ends. In germline, CDR1 is SGHRS, CDR2 YFSETQ. The CDR3 nucleotides read TGCGCCAGCAGCCCGAGACAGGTACAAGAGACCCAGTACTTC. It translates to CASSPRQVQETQYF. Full variable domain (missing parts from reference TRBV5-1 and TRBJ2-5): KAGVTQTPRYLIKTRGQQVTLSCSPISGHRSVSWYQQTPGQGLQFLFEYFSETQRNKGNFPGRFSGRQFSNSRSEMNVSTLELGDSALYLCASSPRQVQETQYFGPGTRLLVL.

The chain employs TRBV12-3 or TRBV12-4 and TRBJ1-5; unclear D gene. There are 11 residues in the CDR3. Trimming cost V 6 bases and J 4 bases, with 4 bases left between them. DNA of the CDR3: TGTGCCAGCAGCTATAATCAGCCCCAGCATTTT. It specifies CASSYNQPQHF.

The table lists this clonotype with a few counts. The V and J genes are TRBV6-2 or TRBV6-3 and TRBJ2-1; tentative D call: TRBD2 (6 bases). This CDR3 is 14 amino acids long. V lost 2 bases, J lost 6 bases, and 11 bases lay in between. Germline CDR1 reads MNHEY; CDR2 reads SVGEGT. CDR3 residues: CASSYPQGGNEQFF. The CDR3 coding sequence is TGTGCCAGCAGTTACCCGCAGGGAGGCAATGAGCAGTTCTTC.